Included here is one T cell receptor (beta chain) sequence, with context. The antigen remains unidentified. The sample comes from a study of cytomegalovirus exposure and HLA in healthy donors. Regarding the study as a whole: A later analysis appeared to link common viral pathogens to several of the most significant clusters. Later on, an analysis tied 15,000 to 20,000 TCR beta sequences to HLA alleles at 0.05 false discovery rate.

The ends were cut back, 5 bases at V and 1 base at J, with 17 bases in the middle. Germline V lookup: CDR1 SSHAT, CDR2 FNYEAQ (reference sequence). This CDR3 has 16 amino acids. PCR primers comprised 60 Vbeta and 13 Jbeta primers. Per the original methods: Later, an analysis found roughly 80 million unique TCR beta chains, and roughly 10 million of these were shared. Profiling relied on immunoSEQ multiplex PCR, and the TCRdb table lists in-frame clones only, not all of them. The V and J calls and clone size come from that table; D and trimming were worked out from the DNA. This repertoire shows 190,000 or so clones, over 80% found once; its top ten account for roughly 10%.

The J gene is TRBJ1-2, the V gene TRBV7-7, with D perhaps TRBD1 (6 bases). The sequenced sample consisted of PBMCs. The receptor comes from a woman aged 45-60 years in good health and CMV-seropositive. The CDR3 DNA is TGTGCCAGCAGCCCCCGGACAGTTCAAAATAACTATGGCTACACCTTC. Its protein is CASSPRTVQNNYGYTF.